This TCR beta chain derives from a study of blood T cell repertoires in COVID-19. The table lists this clone with a count of one. Germline trimming cut 6 bases from V and 0 bases from J; bases unmatched to any gene: 18. This CDR3 contains 21 residues. Germline CDR1 MNHEY, CDR2 SMNVEV (reference sequence). The table came from immunoSEQ multiplex PCR; TCRdb's copy has only in-frame clones and leaves some out. Of some 45,000 clones listed, roughly 80% were seen once; the top ten hold 23%. This clonotype was obtained from a woman aged 60 to 75 with acute or convalescent COVID-19. This sequence joins TRBV27 and TRBJ2-6; TRBD1 matches at 9 bases. The sequenced sample was peripheral blood. The CDR3, as DNA: TGTGCCAGCAGCGGGTACTCGGACAGGGGTCGAGGTAGCTCTGGGGCCAACGTCCTGACTTTC. Encoded protein: CASSGYSDRGRGSSGANVLTF.